The rows below give T cell receptor beta chains drawn from one sample of a study of PD-L1 blockade in urothelial cancer. Method: immunoSEQ multiplex PCR; TCRdb's copy keeps in-frame clones and lacks some. The sample holds just over 50,000 clones, about 90% seen once. Specimen: PBMCs, collected around atezolizumab (anti-PD-L1) treatment. The receptor source for this set is a man aged 55 to 70 with urothelial cancer. Both conserved end residues are part of each CDR3. Fields, in order: J gene, V gene, D gene, clone size, CDR3 protein, CDR3 DNA. The D gene is left open where the match is weak. Clone sizes are given selectively: once, few, many, or a class where the clone is expanded.

>TRBJ2-1|TRBV10-3|-|-
CAIEGNNEQFF
TGTGCCATCGAGGGCAACAATGAGCAGTTCTTC
>TRBJ2-3|TRBV9|TRBD2|-
CASSVDSGGATDTQYF
TGTGCCAGCAGCGTGGATAGCGGGGGGGCTACAGATACGCAGTATTTT
>TRBJ2-2|TRBV7-3|TRBD2|-
CASSLNRGGDTGELFF
TGTGCCAGCAGCCTAAACCGGGGGGGCGACACCGGGGAGCTGTTTTTT
>TRBJ2-7|TRBV13|-|once
CASSLGHPTYEQYF
TGTGCCAGCAGCTTAGGACACCCGACTTACGAGCAGTACTTC
>TRBJ1-2|TRBV6-5|TRBD1|-
CASSRDRAYGYTF
TGTGCCAGCAGTCGGGACAGGGCCTATGGCTACACCTTC
>TRBJ2-3|TRBV7-8|-|once
CASSPGTLTDTQYF
TGTGCCAGCAGCCCAGGGACTCTCACAGATACGCAGTATTTT
>TRBJ1-2|TRBV27|TRBD1|-
CASSHGDSYGYTF
TGTGCCAGCAGCCATGGGGACAGCTATGGCTACACCTTC
>TRBJ1-2|TRBV30|-|-
CALGGGFGMYGYTF
TGTGCCCTCGGGGGAGGCTTTGGGATGTATGGCTACACCTTC
>TRBJ2-5|TRBV11-2|TRBD1|-
CASSAPTGVRETQYF
TGTGCCAGCAGCGCTCCGACAGGGGTTCGGGAGACCCAGTACTTC
>TRBJ1-1|TRBV11-3|TRBD1|-
CASSLDSGQGRTEAFF
TGTGCCAGCAGCTTAGATAGTGGACAGGGAAGGACTGAAGCTTTCTTT
>TRBJ1-2|TRBV19|TRBD1|few
CASSDRGPPNYGYTF
TGTGCCAGTAGCGACAGGGGGCCTCCTAACTATGGCTACACCTTC
>TRBJ2-3|TRBV4-1|-|-
CASSQEQGETDTQYF
TGCGCCAGCAGCCAAGAACAGGGAGAGACAGATACGCAGTATTTT
>TRBJ2-1|TRBV28|TRBD2|-
CASSVAGVHNEQFF
TGTGCCAGCAGCGTAGCGGGAGTACACAATGAGCAGTTCTTC
>TRBJ2-7|TRBV5-4|TRBD2|-
CASSLEVTSYVQYF
TGTGCCAGCAGCTTGGAAGTGACTAGCTATGTGCAGTACTTC
>TRBJ2-3|TRBV18|TRBD2|-
CASSPPAGGFDTQYF
TGTGCCAGCTCCCCCCCAGCGGGGGGGTTTGATACGCAGTATTTT
>TRBJ1-3|TRBV6-6|-|-
CASSFTGNRGNTIYF
TGTGCCAGCAGTTTTACTGGTAATCGGGGAAACACCATATATTTT
>TRBJ2-1|TRBV13|-|once
CASSPTGRDEQFF
TGTGCCAGCAGCCCGACCGGGCGGGATGAGCAGTTCTTC
>TRBJ2-7|TRBV6-6|-|-
CASNAAGYEQYF
TGTGCCAGCAATGCGGCGGGCTACGAGCAGTACTTC
>TRBJ2-3|TRBV5-8|-|once
CASSLAGQGTDTQYF
TGTGCCAGCAGCTTGGCCGGCCAGGGTACAGATACGCAGTATTTT
>TRBJ2-5|TRBV27|TRBD2|-
CASTGSGRDQETQYF
TGTGCCAGCACCGGGTCCGGGAGGGACCAAGAGACCCAGTACTTC
>TRBJ2-1|TRBV7-3|TRBD2|-
CASSMGLAFTYNEQFF
TGTGCCAGCAGCATGGGACTAGCCTTCACCTACAATGAGCAGTTCTTC
>TRBJ2-7|TRBV6-5|TRBD1|-
CASSRPGGSYEQYF
TGTGCCAGCAGCCGCCCAGGGGGCTCCTACGAGCAGTACTTC
>TRBJ2-3|TRBV12-5|TRBD2|-
CASGFSRGGTDTQYF
TGTGCTAGTGGTTTTTCGCGGGGGGGGACAGATACGCAGTATTTT
>TRBJ1-1|TRBV27|-|-
CASSRTANTEAFF
TGTGCCAGCAGTCGGACAGCAAACACTGAAGCTTTCTTT
>TRBJ2-1|TRBV29-1|-|-
CSVEPVRSYNEQFF
TGCAGCGTTGAACCGGTCCGCTCCTACAATGAGCAGTTCTTC